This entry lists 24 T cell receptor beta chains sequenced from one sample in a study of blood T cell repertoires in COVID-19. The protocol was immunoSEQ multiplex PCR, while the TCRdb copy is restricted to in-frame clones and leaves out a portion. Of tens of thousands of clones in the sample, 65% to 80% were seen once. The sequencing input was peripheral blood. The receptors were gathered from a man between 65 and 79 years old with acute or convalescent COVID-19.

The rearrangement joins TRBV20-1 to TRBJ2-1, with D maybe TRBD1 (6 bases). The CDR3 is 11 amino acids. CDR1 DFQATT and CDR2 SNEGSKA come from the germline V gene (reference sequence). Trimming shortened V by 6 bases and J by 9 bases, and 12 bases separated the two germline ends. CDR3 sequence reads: CSAPWGREQFF. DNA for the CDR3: TGCAGTGCCCCCTGGGGGCGTGAGCAGTTCTTC.

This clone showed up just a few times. The CDR3, as DNA: TGTGCCAGCAGCTTGGAGACAGGGGACTATGGCTACACCTTC. It yields the protein CASSLETGDYGYTF. The chain is built from TRBV5-4 and TRBJ1-2; 8 bases match TRBD1. The CDR3 is 14 residues long. Germline assignment: CDR1 SGHNT and CDR2 YYREEE (reference sequence). Germline trimming cut 0 bases from V and 3 bases from J; bases unmatched to any gene: 1.

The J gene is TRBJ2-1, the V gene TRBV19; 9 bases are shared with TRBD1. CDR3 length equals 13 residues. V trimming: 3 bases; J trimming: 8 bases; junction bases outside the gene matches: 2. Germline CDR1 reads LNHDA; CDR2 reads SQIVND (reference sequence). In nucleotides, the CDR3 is TGTGCCAGTAGTATGGACAGGGGAGATGAGCAGTTCTTC. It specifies CASSMDRGDEQFF.

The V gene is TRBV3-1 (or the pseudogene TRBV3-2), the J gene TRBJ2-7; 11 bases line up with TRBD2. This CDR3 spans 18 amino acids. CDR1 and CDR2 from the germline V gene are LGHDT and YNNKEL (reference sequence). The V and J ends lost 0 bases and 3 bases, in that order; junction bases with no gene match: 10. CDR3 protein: CASSQEFGASGGYYEQYF. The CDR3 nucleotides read TGTGCCAGCAGCCAAGAATTCGGTGCTAGCGGGGGGTACTACGAGCAGTACTTC.

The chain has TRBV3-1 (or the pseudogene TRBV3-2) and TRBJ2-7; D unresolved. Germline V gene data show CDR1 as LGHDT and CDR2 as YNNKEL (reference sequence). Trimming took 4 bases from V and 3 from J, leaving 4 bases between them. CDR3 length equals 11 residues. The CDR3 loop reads CASSLSYEQYF. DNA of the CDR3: TGTGCCAGCAGCCTTAGCTACGAGCAGTACTTC.

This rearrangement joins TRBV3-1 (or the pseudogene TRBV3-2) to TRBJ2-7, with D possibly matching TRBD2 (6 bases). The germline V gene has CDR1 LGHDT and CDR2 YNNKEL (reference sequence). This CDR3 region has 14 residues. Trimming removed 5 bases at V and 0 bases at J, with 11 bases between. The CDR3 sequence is CASSSGTYSYEQYF. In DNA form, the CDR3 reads TGTGCCAGCAGCTCCGGGACTTACTCCTACGAGCAGTACTTC.

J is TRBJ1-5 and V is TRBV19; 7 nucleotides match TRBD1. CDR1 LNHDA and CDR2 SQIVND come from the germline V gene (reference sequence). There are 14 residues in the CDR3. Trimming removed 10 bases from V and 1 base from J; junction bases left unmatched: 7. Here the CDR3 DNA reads TGTGCCACCTGGGACAGAGGGAGCAATCAGCCCCAGCATTTT. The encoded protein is CATWDRGSNQPQHF.

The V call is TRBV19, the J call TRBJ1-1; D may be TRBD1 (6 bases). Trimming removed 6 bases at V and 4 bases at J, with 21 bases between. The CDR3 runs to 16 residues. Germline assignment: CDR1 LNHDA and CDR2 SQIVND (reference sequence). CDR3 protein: CASSISRGGGSTEAFF. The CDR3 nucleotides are TGTGCCAGTAGCATATCCAGAGGGGGTGGAAGCACTGAAGCTTTCTTT. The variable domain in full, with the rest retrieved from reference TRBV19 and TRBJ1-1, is DGGITQSPKYLFRKEGQNVTLSCEQNLNHDAMYWYRQDPGQGLRLIYYSQIVNDFQKGDIAEGYSVSREKKESFPLTVTSAQKNPTAFYLCASSISRGGGSTEAFFGQGTRLTVV.

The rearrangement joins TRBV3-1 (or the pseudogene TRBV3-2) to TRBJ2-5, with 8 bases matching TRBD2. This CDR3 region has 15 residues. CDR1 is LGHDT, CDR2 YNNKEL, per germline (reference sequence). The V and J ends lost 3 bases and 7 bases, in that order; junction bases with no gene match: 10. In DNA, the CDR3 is TGTGCCAGCAGCCACCCGGGAGGGGCCCCTGGGACCCAGTACTTC. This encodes CASSHPGGAPGTQYF.

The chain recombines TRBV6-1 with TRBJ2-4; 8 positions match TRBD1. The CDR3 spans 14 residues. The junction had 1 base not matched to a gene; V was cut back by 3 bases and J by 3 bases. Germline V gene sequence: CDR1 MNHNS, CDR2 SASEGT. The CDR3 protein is CASSDGTGKNIQYF. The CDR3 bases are TGTGCCAGCAGTGACGGGACAGGCAAAAACATTCAGTACTTC.

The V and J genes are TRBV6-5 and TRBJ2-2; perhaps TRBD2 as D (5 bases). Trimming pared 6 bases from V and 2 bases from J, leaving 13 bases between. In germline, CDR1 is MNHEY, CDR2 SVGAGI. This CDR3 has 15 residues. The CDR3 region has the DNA TGTGCCAGCAGCCGTGGACTGGTTAACACCGGGGAGCTGTTTTTT. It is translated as CASSRGLVNTGELFF.

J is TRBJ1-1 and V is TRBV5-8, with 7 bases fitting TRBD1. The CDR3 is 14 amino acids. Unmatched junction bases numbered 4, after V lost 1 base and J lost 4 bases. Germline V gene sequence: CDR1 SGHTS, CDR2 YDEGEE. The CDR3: CASSLPGGGTEAFF. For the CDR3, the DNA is TGTGCCAGCAGCTTGCCAGGGGGAGGCACTGAAGCTTTCTTT.

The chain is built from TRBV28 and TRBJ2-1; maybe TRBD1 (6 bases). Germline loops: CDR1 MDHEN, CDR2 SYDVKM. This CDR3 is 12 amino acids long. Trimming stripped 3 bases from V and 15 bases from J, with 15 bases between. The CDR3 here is CASSFRGTLLFF. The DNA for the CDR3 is TGTGCCAGCAGTTTCAGGGGTACGCTTCTGTTCTTC. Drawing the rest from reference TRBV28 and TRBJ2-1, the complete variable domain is DVKVTQSSRYLVKRTGEKVFLECVQDMDHENMFWYRQDPGLGLRLIYFSYDVKMKEKGDIPEGYSVSREKKERFSLILESASTNQTSMYLCASSFRGTLLFFGPGTRLTVL.

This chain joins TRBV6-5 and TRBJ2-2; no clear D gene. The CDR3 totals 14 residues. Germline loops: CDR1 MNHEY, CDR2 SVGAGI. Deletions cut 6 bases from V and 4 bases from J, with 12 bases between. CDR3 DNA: TGTGCCAGCAGCAAAGTGGTCGGCACCGGGGAGCTGTTTTTT. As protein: CASSKVVGTGELFF.

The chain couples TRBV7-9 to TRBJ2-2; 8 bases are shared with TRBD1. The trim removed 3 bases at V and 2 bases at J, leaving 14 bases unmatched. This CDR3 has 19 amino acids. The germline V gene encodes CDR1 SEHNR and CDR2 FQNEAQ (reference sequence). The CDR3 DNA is TGTGCCAGCAGCTTTAAACCGGGGACAGGCGCCTTAAACACCGGGGAGCTGTTTTTT. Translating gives CASSFKPGTGALNTGELFF.

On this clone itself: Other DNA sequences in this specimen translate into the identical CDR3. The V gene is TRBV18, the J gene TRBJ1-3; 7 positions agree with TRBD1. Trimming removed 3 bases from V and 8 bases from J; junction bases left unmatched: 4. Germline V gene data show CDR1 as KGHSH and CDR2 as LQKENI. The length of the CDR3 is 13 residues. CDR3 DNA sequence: TGTGCCAGCTCACCCGACAGGGCCGACACCATATATTTT. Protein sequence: CASSPDRADTIYF.

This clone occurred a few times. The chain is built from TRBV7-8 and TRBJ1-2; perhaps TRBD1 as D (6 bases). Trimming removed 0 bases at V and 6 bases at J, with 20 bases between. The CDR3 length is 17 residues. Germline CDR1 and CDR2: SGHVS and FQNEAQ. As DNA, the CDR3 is TGTGCCAGCAGCTTAGCGCTAACAGGGCGTTTCTTGAATGGCTACACCTTC. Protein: CASSLALTGRFLNGYTF. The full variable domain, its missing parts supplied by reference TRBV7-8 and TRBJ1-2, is GAGVSQSPRYKVAKRGQDVALRCDPISGHVSLFWYQQALGQGPEFLTYFQNEAQLDKSGLPSDRFFAERPEGSVSTLKIQRTQQEDSAVYLCASSLALTGRFLNGYTFGSGTRLTVV.

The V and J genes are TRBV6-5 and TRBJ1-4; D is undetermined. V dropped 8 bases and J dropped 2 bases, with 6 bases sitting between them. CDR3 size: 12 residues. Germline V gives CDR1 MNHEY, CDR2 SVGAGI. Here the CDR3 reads CASGQTNEKLFF. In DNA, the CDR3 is TGTGCCAGCGGTCAGACTAATGAAAAACTGTTTTTT.

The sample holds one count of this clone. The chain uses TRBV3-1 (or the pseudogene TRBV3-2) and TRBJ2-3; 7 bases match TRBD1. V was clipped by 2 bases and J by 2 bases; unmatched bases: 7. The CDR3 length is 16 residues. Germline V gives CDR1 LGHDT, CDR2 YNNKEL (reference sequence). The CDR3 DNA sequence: TGTGCCAGCAGCCAAACCCAGGGGGTCTACACAGATACGCAGTATTTT. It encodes CASSQTQGVYTDTQYF.

The CDR3 nucleotides are TGTGCCACCCACAGGGGTGGGGTGAACACTGAAGCTTTCTTT. The encoded protein is CATHRGGVNTEAFF. The rearrangement joins TRBV5-4 to TRBJ1-1; 7 positions match TRBD1. CDR1 and CDR2 from the germline V gene are SGHNT and YYREEE (reference sequence). This CDR3 region has 14 residues. V was clipped by 9 bases and J by 0 bases; unmatched bases: 8.

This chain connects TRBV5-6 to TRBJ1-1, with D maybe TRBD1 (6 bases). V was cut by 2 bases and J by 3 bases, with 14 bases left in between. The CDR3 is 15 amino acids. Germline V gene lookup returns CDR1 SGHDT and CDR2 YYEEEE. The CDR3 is CASSFYRVGYTEAFF. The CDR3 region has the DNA TGTGCCAGCAGCTTTTACAGGGTGGGGTACACTGAAGCTTTCTTT.

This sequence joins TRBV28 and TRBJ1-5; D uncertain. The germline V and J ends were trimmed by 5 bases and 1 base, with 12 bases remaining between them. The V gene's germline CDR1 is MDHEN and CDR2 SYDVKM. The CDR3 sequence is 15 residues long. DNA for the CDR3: TGTGCCAGCAGTCCCACGGGAGGAAGCAATCAGCCCCAGCATTTT. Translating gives CASSPTGGSNQPQHF.

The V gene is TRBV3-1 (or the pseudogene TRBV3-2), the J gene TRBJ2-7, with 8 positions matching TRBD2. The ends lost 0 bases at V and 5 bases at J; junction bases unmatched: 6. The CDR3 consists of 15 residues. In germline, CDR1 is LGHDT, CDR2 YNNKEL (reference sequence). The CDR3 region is CASSQDPSGGNEQYF. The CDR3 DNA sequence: TGTGCCAGCAGCCAAGATCCCAGCGGGGGAAACGAGCAGTACTTC.

CDR3 DNA: TGTGCCAGCGGGGGACCGGGGGGTATAGATACGCAGTATTTT. Translated: CASGGPGGIDTQYF. This sequence joins TRBV28 and TRBJ2-3, with TRBD2 matching over 7 bases. Germline lookup yields CDR1 MDHEN and CDR2 SYDVKM. V gave up 8 bases and J gave up 5 bases; unmatched junction bases: 10. The CDR3 runs 14 residues. The variable domain in full, with the rest retrieved from reference TRBV28 and TRBJ2-3, is DVKVTQSSRYLVKRTGEKVFLECVQDMDHENMFWYRQDPGLGLRLIYFSYDVKMKEKGDIPEGYSVSREKKERFSLILESASTNQTSMYLCASGGPGGIDTQYFGPGTRLTVL.